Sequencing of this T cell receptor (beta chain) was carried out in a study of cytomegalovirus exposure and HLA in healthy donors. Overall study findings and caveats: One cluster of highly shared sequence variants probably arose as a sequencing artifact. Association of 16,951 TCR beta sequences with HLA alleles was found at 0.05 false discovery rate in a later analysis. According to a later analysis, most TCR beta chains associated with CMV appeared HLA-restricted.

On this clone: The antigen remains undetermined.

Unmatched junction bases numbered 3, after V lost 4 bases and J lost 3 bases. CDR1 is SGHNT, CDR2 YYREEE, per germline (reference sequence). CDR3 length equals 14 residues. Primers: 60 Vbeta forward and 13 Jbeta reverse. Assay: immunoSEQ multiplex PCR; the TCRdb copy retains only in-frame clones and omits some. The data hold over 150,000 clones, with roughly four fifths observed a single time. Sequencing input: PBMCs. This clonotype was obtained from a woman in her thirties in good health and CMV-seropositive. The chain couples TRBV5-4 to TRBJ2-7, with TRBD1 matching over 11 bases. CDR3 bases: TGTGCCAGCAGCGTGGGGACAGGGGGCTACGAGCAGTACTTC. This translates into CASSVGTGGYEQYF.